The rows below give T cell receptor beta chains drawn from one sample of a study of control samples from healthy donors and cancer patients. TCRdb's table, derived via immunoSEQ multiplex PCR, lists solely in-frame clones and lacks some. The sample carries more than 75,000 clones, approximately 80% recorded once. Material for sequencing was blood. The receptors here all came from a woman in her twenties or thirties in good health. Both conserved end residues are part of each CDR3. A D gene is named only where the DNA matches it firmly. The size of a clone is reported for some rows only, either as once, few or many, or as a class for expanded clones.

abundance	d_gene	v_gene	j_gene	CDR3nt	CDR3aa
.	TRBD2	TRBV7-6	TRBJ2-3	TGTGCCAGCAGCCGCATTCCGGGACTAGCGGGCACAGATACGCAGTATTTT	CASSRIPGLAGTDTQYF
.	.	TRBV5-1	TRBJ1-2	TGCGCCAGCAGCTTGTCAGGCGATGGCTACACCTTC	CASSLSGDGYTF
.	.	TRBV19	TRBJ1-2	TGTGCCAGTAGTATGGGACTTGTCTATGGCTACACCTTC	CASSMGLVYGYTF
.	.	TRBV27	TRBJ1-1	TGTGCCAGCAGTTTCTCGACAGGCCACACTGAAGCTTTCTTT	CASSFSTGHTEAFF
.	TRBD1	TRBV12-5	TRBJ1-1	TGTGCTAGTGGTTTGGGACAGGGGGGCGCTGAAGCTTTCTTT	CASGLGQGGAEAFF
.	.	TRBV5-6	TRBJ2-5	TGTGCCAGCAGCTTGATGTGGCAGCAAGAGACCCAGTACTTC	CASSLMWQQETQYF
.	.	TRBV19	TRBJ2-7	TGTGCCAGTAGTTTTGTTGGCTACGAGCAGTACTTC	CASSFVGYEQYF
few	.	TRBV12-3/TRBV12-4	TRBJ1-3	TGTGCCAGCAGTTTCCCCGGAAACACCATATATTTT	CASSFPGNTIYF
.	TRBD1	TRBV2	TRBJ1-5	TGTGCCAGCAGCGTGGACAGGGAACTCAATCAGCCCCAGCATTTT	CASSVDRELNQPQHF
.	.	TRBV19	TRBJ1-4	TGTGCCAGTAGTACCTCGGGGGGCAAACTGTTTTTT	CASSTSGGKLFF
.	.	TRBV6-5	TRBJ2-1	TGTGCCACCACGCTCGGGCAGAGCTCCTACAATGAGCAGTTCTTC	CATTLGQSSYNEQFF
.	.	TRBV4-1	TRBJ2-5	TGCGCCAGCAGCCAAGAAAACATAGAAGGGACCCAGTACTTC	CASSQENIEGTQYF
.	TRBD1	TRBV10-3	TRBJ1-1	TGTGCCATCAGAGGGGACCCGGACAGGGGGGCTTTCTTT	CAIRGDPDRGAFF
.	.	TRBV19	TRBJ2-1	TGTGCCAGTAGTATTATGACAGATCTTAACTACAATGAGCAGTTCTTC	CASSIMTDLNYNEQFF
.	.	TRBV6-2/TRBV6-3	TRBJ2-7	TGTGCCAGCAGTTACTTCCGCAACGAGCAGTACTTC	CASSYFRNEQYF
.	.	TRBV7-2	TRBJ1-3	TGTGCCAGCAGCCCCTGGACCGGCTCTGGAAACACCATATATTTT	CASSPWTGSGNTIYF
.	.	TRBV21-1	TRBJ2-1	TGTGCCAGCAGCAAAGGAGGCGGGGGGCCCCACCGCTCAATTAATGAGCAGTTCTTC	CASSKGGGGPHRSINEQFF
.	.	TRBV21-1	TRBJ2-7	TGTGCCAGCAGCAAAGTAAGTGAGACTAGCGGGGGGGCTGGGGAAACCTACGAGCAGTACTTC	CASSKVSETSGGAGETYEQYF
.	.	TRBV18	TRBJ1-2	TGTGCCAGCTCACCAACACCCTCATCGGACTATGGCTACACCTTC	CASSPTPSSDYGYTF
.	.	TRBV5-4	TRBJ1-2	TGTGCCAGCAGCTTGCCTGGGGTGAGGACCAACTATGGCTACACCTTC	CASSLPGVRTNYGYTF
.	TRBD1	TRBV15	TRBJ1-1	TGTGCCACCAGCTTACACAGGGGATTAGGTGAAGCTTTCTTT	CATSLHRGLGEAFF
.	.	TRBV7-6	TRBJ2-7	TGTGCCAGCAGCTTAGAGGCAGGGGCCCACTACGAGCAGTACTTC	CASSLEAGAHYEQYF
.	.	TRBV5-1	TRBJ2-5	TGCGCCAGCAGCGGAGGGGGGGGTCAAGAGACCCAGTACTTC	CASSGGGGQETQYF
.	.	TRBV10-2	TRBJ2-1	TGCGCCAGTCAACACCCAAGCTCCTACAATGAGCAGTTCTTC	CASQHPSSYNEQFF
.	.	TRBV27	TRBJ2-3	TGTGCCAGCAGTTTGGGAGATACGCAGTATTTT	CASSLGDTQYF
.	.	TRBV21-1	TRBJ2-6	TGTGCCAGCAGCACCCGTGGGGACAGGGCGACCTCTGGGGCCAACGTCCTGACTTTC	CASSTRGDRATSGANVLTF
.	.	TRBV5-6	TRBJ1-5	TGTGCCAGCAGCCTGAGGTTTCGTCAGCCCCAGCATTTT	CASSLRFRQPQHF
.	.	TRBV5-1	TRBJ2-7	TGCGCCAGCAGCTTGGCGCCGGGGAGCTCCTACGAGCAGTACTTC	CASSLAPGSSYEQYF
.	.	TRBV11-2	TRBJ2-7	TGTGCCAGCAGTCCGGCGGGGTACGAGCAGTACTTC	CASSPAGYEQYF
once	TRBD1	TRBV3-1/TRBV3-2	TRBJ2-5	TGTGCCAGCGGCGACCCGGCCAGACAGGGGACGGGGGAGACCCAGTACTTC	CASGDPARQGTGETQYF
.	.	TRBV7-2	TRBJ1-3	TGTGCCAGCAGCTTAGAGGGCAGGGGAGGAAACACCATATATTTT	CASSLEGRGGNTIYF
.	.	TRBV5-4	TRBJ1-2	TGTGCCAGCAGCTTTCAGGACAGACCGTATGGCTACACCTTC	CASSFQDRPYGYTF
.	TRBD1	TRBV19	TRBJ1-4	TGTGCCAGTAGTACCGGGACAGGGGGAGTAGAAAAACTGTTTTTT	CASSTGTGGVEKLFF
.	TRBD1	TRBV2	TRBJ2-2	TGTGCCAGCAGTTCCCGGACAGGGGGCACCGGGGAGCTGTTTTTT	CASSSRTGGTGELFF
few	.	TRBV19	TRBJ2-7	TGTGCCAGTAGCCGAACAACCGGGAGTAGCTCCTACGAGCAGTACTTC	CASSRTTGSSSYEQYF
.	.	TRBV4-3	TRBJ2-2	TGCGCCAGCAGCCAAGATTTGTCCCTGACCGGGGAGCTGTTTTTT	CASSQDLSLTGELFF